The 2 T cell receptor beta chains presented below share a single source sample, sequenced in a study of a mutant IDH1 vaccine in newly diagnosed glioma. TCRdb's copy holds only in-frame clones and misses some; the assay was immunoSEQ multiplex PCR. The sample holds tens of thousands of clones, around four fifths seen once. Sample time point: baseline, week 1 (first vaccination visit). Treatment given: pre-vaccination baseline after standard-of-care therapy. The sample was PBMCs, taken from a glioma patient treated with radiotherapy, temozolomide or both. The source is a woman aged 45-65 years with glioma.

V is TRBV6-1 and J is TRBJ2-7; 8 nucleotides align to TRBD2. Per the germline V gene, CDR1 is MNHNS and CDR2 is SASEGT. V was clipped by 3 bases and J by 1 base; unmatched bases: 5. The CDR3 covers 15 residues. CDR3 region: CASSEVAGISYEQYF. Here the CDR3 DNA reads TGTGCCAGCAGTGAGGTAGCGGGGATATCCTACGAGCAGTACTTC.

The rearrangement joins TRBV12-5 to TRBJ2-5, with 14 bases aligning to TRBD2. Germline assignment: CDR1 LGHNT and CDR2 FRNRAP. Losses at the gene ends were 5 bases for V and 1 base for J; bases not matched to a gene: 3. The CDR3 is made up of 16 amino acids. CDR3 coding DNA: TGTGCTAGTGGTGGAGGACTAGCGGGGGGCCAAGAGACCCAGTACTTC. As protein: CASGGGLAGGQETQYF.